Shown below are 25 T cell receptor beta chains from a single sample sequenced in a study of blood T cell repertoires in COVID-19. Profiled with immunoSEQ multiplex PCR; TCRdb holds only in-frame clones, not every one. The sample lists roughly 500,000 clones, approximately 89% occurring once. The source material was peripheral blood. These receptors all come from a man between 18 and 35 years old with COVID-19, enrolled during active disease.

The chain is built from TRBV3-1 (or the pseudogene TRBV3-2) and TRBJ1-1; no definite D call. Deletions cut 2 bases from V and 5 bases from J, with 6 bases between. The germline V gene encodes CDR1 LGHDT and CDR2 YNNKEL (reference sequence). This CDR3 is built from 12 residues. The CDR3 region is CASSQSETEAFF. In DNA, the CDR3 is TGTGCCAGCAGCCAAAGCGAGACTGAAGCTTTCTTT.

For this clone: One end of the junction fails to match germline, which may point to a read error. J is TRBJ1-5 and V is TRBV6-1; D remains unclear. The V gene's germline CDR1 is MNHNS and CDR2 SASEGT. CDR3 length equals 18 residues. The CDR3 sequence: CASREYAQRLYSNQPQHF. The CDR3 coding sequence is TGTGCCAGCCGTGAGTACGCGCAAAGACTTTATAGCAATCAGCCCCAGCATTTT.

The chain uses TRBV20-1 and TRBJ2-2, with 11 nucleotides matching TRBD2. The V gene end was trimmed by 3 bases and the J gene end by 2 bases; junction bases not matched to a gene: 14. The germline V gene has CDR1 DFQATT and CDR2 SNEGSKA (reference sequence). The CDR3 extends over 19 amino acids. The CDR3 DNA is TGCAGTGCTAGTGTCGGCCTGACTAGCGGGACCGATAACACCGGGGAGCTGTTTTTT. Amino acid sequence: CSASVGLTSGTDNTGELFF.

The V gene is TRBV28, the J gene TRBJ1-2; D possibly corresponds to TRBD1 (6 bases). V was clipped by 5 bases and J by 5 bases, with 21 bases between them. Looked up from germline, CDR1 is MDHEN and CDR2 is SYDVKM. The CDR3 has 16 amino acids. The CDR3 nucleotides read TGTGCCAGCAGTCCCGCGGCGGGGGGGGCGTGGTATGGCTACACCTTC. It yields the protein CASSPAAGGAWYGYTF.

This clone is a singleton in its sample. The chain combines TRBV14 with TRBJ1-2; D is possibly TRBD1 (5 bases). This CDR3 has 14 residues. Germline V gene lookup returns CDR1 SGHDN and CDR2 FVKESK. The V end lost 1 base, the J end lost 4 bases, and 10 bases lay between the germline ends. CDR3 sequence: CASSQGTPTYGYTF. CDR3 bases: TGTGCCAGCAGCCAAGGGACACCCACCTATGGCTACACCTTC.

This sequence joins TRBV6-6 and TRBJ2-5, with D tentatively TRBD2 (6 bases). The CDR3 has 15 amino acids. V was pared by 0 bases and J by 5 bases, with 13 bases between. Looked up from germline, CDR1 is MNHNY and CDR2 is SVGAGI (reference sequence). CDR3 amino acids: CASSYSTLAGETQYF. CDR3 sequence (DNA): TGTGCCAGCAGTTACTCGACACTAGCAGGGGAGACCCAGTACTTC.

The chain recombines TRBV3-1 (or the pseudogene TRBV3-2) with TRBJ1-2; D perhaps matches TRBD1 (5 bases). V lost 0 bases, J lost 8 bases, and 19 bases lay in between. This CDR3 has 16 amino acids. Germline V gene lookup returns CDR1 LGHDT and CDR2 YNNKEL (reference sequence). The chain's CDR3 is CASSQDLNSGARGYTF. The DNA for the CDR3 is TGTGCCAGCAGCCAAGATCTAAACAGTGGGGCTCGGGGCTACACCTTC.

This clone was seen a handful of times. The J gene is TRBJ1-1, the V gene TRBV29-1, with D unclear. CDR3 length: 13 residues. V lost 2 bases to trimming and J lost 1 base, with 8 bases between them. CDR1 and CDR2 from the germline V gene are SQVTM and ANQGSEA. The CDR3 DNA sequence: TGCAGCGTTGAACGGCAGCGGAACACTGAAGCTTTCTTT. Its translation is CSVERQRNTEAFF. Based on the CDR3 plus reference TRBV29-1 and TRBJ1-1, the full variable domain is SAVISQKPSRDICQRGTSLTIQCQVDSQVTMMFWYRQQPGQSLTLIATANQGSEATYESGFVIDKFPISRPNLTFSTLTVSNMSPEDSSIYLCSVERQRNTEAFFGQGTRLTVV.

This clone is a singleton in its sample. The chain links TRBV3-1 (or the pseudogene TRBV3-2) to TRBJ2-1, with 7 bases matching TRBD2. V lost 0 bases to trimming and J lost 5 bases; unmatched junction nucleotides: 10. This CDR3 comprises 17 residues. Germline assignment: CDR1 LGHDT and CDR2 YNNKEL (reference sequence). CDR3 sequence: CASSQDGWGGDHNEQFF. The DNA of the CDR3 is TGTGCCAGCAGCCAAGACGGCTGGGGGGGGGATCACAATGAGCAGTTCTTC.

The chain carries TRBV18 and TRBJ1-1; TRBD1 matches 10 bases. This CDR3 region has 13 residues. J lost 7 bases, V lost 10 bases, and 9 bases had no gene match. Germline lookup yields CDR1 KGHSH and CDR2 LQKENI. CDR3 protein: CATSRQGAVEAFF. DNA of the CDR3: TGTGCCACCAGCCGACAGGGGGCGGTTGAAGCTTTCTTT.

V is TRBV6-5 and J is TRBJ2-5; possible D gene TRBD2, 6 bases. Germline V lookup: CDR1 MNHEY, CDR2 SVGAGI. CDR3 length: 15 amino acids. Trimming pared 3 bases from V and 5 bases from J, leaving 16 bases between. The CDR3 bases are TGTGCCAGCAGTTATTTGTTCGGGGGAGAGGAGACCCAGTACTTC. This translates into CASSYLFGGEETQYF.

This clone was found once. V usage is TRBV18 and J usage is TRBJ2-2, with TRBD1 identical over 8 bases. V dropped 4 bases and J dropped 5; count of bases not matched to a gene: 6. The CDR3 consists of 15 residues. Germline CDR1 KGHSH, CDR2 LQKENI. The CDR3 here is CASSLTGDRTGELFF. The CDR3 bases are TGTGCCAGCTCACTGACAGGGGATAGGACCGGGGAGCTGTTTTTT.

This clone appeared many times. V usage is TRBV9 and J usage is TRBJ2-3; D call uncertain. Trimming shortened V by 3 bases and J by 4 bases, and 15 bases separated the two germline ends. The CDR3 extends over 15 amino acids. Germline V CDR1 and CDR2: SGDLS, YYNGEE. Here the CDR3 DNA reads TGTGCCAGCAGCGAAGGCCAGCGCTTCGCAGATACGCAGTATTTT. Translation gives CASSEGQRFADTQYF.

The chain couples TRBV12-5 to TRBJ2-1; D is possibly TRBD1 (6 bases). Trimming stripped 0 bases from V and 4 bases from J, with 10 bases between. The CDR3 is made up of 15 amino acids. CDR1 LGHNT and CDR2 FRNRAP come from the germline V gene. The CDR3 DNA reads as TGTGCTAGTGGTTTGGTCCCCACAGGGTACAATGAGCAGTTCTTC. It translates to CASGLVPTGYNEQFF.

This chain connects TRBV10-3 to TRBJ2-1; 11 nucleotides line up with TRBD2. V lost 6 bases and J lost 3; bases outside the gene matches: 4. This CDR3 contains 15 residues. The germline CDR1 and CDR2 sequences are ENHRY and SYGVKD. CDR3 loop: CAIRSSGGVYNEQFF. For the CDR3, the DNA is TGTGCCATCAGGAGTAGCGGGGGGGTCTACAATGAGCAGTTCTTC.

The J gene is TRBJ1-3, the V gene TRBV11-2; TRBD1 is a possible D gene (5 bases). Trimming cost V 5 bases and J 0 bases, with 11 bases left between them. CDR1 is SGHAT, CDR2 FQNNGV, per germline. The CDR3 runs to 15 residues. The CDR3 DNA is TGTGCCAGCAGCCCCGACAGTCACTCTGGAAACACCATATATTTT. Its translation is CASSPDSHSGNTIYF.

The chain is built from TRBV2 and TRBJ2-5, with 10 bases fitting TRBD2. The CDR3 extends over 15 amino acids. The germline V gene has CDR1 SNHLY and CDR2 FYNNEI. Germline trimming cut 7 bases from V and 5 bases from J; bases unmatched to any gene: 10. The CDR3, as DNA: TGTGCCAGCACCACGAGGCTAGCGGGAGTTGAGACCCAGTACTTC. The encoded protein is CASTTRLAGVETQYF.

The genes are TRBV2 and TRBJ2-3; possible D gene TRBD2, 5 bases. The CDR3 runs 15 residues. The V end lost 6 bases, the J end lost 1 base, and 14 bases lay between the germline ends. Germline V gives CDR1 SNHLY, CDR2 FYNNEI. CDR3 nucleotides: TGTGCCAGCAGCCCCGGGGTATTGGGCACAGATACGCAGTATTTT. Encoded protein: CASSPGVLGTDTQYF. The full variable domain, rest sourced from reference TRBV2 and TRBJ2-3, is EPEVTQTPSHQVTQMGQEVILRCVPISNHLYFYWYRQILGQKVEFLVSFYNNEISEKSEIFDDQFSVERPDGSNFTLKIRSTKLEDSAMYFCASSPGVLGTDTQYFGPGTRLTVL.

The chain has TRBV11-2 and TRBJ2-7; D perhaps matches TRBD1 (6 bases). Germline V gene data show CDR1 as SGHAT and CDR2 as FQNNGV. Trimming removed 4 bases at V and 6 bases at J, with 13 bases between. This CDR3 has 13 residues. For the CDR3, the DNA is TGTGCCAGCAGCTACACGACAGGTGCCGAGCAGTACTTC. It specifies CASSYTTGAEQYF.

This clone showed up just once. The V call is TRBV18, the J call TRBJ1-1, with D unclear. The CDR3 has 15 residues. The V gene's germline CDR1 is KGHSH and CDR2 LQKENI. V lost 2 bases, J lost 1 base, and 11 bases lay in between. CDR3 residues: CASSPAAASNTEAFF. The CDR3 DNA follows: TGTGCCAGCTCACCAGCGGCAGCCTCGAACACTGAAGCTTTCTTT.

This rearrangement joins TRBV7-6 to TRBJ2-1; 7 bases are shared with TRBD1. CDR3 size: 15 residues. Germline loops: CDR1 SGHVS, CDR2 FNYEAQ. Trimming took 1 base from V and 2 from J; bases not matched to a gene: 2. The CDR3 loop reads CASSLGTGPYNEQFF. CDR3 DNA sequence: TGTGCCAGCAGCTTAGGGACAGGTCCCTACAATGAGCAGTTCTTC.

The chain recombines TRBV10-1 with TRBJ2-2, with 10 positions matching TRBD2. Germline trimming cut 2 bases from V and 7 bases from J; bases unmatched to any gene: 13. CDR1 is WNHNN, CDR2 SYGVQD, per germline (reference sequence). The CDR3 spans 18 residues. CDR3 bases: TGCGCCAGCAGTGAGCGGATCCTAGCGGGAGTCTTGGTCGGGGAGCTGTTTTTT. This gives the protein CASSERILAGVLVGELFF.

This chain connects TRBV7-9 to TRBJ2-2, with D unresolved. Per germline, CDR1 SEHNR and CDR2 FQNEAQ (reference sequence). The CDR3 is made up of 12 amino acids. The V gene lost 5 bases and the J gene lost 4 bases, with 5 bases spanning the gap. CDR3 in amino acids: CASSPVTGELFF. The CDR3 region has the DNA TGTGCCAGCAGCCCCGTCACCGGGGAGCTGTTTTTT.

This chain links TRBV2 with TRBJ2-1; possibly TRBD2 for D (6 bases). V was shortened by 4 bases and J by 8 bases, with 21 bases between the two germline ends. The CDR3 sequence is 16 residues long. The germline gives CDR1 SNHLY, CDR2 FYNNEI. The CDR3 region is CASSAGGSDGGDEQFF. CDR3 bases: TGTGCCAGCAGTGCTGGGGGGAGTGACGGAGGCGATGAGCAGTTCTTC.

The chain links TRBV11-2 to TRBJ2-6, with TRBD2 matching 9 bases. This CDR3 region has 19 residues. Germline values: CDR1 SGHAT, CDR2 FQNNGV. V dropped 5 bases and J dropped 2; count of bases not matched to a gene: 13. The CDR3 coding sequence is TGTGCCAGCAGCCCTCACCTAGCGGGGTCCTGGACTGGGGCCAACGTCCTGACTTTC. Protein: CASSPHLAGSWTGANVLTF. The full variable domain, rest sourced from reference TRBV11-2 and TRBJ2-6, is EAGVAQSPRYKIIEKRQSVAFWCNPISGHATLYWYQQILGQGPKLLIQFQNNGVVDDSQLPKDRFSAERLKGVDSTLKIQPAKLEDSAVYLCASSPHLAGSWTGANVLTFGAGSRLTVL.